These 13 T cell receptor beta chains share one sample of origin, sequenced in a study of blood T cell repertoires in COVID-19. Using immunoSEQ multiplex PCR, the repertoire was profiled, and TCRdb retains in-frame clones only, with some absent. The table shows tens of thousands of clones, with about nine tenths occurring only once. The specimen was peripheral blood. These receptors came from a human donor with active COVID-19. The donor label of this sample is uncertain.

This chain's CDR3 is CAIRTESSPLHF. The CDR3 DNA follows: TGTGCCATCCGGACAGAGAGTTCACCCCTCCACTTT. The genes are TRBV6-6 and TRBJ1-6; TRBD1 might be the D (6 bases). CDR1 is MNHNY and CDR2 is SVGAGI in the germline V gene (reference sequence). Trimming stripped 10 bases from V and 9 bases from J, with 13 bases between. The length of the CDR3 is 12 residues.

The rearrangement links TRBV13 to TRBJ2-5; TRBD2 matches 8 bases. The V segment lost 4 bases and the J segment 3 bases; nucleotides outside the gene matches: 7. CDR3 size: 15 residues. The germline V gene has CDR1 PRHDT and CDR2 FYEKMQ (reference sequence). CDR3 nucleotides: TGTGCCAGCAGCTCGCACCGGGGGGGCGAAGAGACCCAGTACTTC. Translating it yields CASSSHRGGEETQYF.

This clone was observed a handful of times. The chain uses TRBV6-5 and TRBJ1-6; weak D call: TRBD1 (5 bases). Deletions cut 6 bases from V and 6 bases from J, with 15 bases between. The germline gives CDR1 MNHEY, CDR2 SVGAGI. CDR3 length equals 15 residues. The DNA for the CDR3 is TGTGCCAGCAGACCAGGGTGGAGGGGTAATTCACCCCTCCACTTT. Amino acids: CASRPGWRGNSPLHF.

The rearrangement uses TRBV3-1 (or the pseudogene TRBV3-2) and TRBJ2-3; 14 nucleotides agree with TRBD2. This CDR3 has 17 residues. The germline V gene has CDR1 LGHDT and CDR2 YNNKEL (reference sequence). With V trimmed by 4 bases and J by 3 bases, 6 bases remained unmatched. CDR3 coding DNA: TGTGCCAGCAGCCTCCCGACTAGCGGGGGGGCAACAGATACGCAGTATTTT. This codes for CASSLPTSGGATDTQYF.

V and J are TRBV19 and TRBJ2-7, with 8 bases lining up with TRBD2. The CDR3 runs to 14 residues. Germline CDR1 and CDR2: LNHDA and SQIVND (reference sequence). Trimming at V came to 6 bases and at J to 2 bases, leaving 6 bases not matched to a gene. CDR3 in amino acids: CASSASGGAYEQYF. In DNA form, the CDR3 reads TGTGCCAGTAGCGCCAGCGGGGGAGCCTACGAGCAGTACTTC.

The rearrangement uses TRBV7-9 and TRBJ2-3, with D possibly TRBD2 on 6 matching bases. V lost 5 bases and J 4 bases, leaving 16 bases between the germline ends. Germline V gene data show CDR1 as SEHNR and CDR2 as FQNEAQ (reference sequence). CDR3 length: 15 residues. CDR3 amino acids: CASSQGLPGADTQYF. The CDR3 DNA follows: TGTGCCAGCAGCCAGGGACTCCCCGGGGCAGATACGCAGTATTTT.

The CDR3 DNA reads TGTGCCAGCAGCCGACTAGTAAATGAGCAGTTCTTC. Amino acid sequence: CASSRLVNEQFF. This chain uses TRBV14 with TRBJ2-1; D may be TRBD2 (6 bases). CDR3 length equals 12 residues. V lost 4 bases and J lost 7, with 8 bases in between. Germline lookup yields CDR1 SGHDN and CDR2 FVKESK.

V is TRBV14 and J is TRBJ2-5, with TRBD2 as a possible D gene (5 bases). Looked up from germline, CDR1 is SGHDN and CDR2 is FVKESK. The CDR3 has 13 residues. Trimming left V 1 base short and J 6 bases short, with 9 bases between. CDR3 in amino acids: CASSQGRIQTQYF. CDR3 sequence (DNA): TGTGCCAGCAGCCAAGGGAGGATCCAGACCCAGTACTTC.

This clone has a handful of counts. The V call is TRBV6-6, the J call TRBJ1-5, with D possibly being TRBD1 (5 bases). V dropped 5 bases and J dropped 1 base, with 9 bases sitting between them. Germline CDR1 and CDR2: MNHNY and SVGAGI (reference sequence). The CDR3 has 14 residues. The CDR3 DNA reads as TGTGCCAGCAGTATCCGACAGAGCAATCAGCCCCAGCATTTT. Residues: CASSIRQSNQPQHF.

The chain uses TRBV11-2 and TRBJ2-7; no reliable D call. V was trimmed by 3 bases and J by 4 bases, leaving 13 bases between them. Germline CDR1 and CDR2: SGHAT and FQNNGV. CDR3 length equals 14 residues. The DNA of the CDR3 is TGTGCCAGCAGCTTTAACGGAGCCCAGTACGAGCAGTACTTC. Translation: CASSFNGAQYEQYF.

This rearrangement joins TRBV2 to TRBJ2-3; 11 bases fit TRBD2. The CDR3 has 18 residues. J gave up 5 bases and V 3 bases, and 13 bases lay outside the gene matches. Per the germline V gene, CDR1 is SNHLY and CDR2 is FYNNEI. The CDR3: CASSDPGLAGGGIDTQYF. CDR3 nucleotides: TGTGCCAGCAGTGACCCGGGGCTAGCGGGGGGCGGGATAGATACGCAGTATTTT. The variable domain in full, completed from reference TRBV2 and TRBJ2-3, reads EPEVTQTPSHQVTQMGQEVILRCVPISNHLYFYWYRQILGQKVEFLVSFYNNEISEKSEIFDDQFSVERPDGSNFTLKIRSTKLEDSAMYFCASSDPGLAGGGIDTQYFGPGTRLTVL.

The J gene is TRBJ1-3, the V gene TRBV2, with 9 bases identical to TRBD1. The germline CDR1 and CDR2 sequences are SNHLY and FYNNEI. CDR3 length equals 15 residues. V was pared by 4 bases and J by 2 bases, with 3 bases of the junction left unmatched. CDR3 sequence (DNA): TGTGCCAGCAGTGGGGGGACAGGGCCTGGAAACACCATATATTTT. Protein product: CASSGGTGPGNTIYF.

As to this clone: One end of the junction fails to match germline, which may point to a read error. The chain carries TRBV7-7 and TRBJ1-5; 9 nucleotides agree with TRBD1. Germline lookup yields CDR1 SSHAT and CDR2 FNYEAQ (reference sequence). The CDR3 is 18 residues long. Here the CDR3 DNA reads TGTGCTAGCAGCCCCCCTGGCGGGACAGGGCTACGGAATCAGCCCCAGCATTTT. Translated, it gives CASSPPGGTGLRNQPQHF.